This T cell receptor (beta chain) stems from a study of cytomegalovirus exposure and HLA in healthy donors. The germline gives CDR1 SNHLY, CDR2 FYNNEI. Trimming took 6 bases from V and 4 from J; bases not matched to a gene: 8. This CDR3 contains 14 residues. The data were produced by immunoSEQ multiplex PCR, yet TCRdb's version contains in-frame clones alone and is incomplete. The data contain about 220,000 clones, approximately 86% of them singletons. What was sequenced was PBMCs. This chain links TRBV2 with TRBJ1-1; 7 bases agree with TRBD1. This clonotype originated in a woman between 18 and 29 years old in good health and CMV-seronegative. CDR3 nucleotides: TGTGCCAGCAGGGTCCTCGACAGGGCCACTGAAGCTTTCTTT. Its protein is CASRVLDRATEAFF. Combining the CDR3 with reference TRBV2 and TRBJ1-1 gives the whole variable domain EPEVTQTPSHQVTQMGQEVILRCVPISNHLYFYWYRQILGQKVEFLVSFYNNEISEKSEIFDDQFSVERPDGSNFTLKIRSTKLEDSAMYFCASRVLDRATEAFFGQGTRLTVV.